Shown below are 2 T cell receptor beta chains from a single sample sequenced in a study of cytomegalovirus exposure and HLA in healthy donors. The PCR used 60 Vbeta and 13 Jbeta primers. The method was immunoSEQ multiplex PCR; TCRdb's version includes in-frame clones alone and lacks a portion of them. The profile shows some 120,000 clones, 79% of them singletons. The specimen was PBMCs. The origin of the receptors is a woman aged 18-29 years in good health and CMV-seropositive.

The CDR3 here is CASSGVIGQGLVAKNIQYF. CDR3 in DNA: TGTGCCAGCAGCGGGGTAATAGGACAGGGACTTGTAGCCAAAAACATTCAGTACTTC. V gene TRBV7-8 combines with J gene TRBJ2-4; 8 nucleotides line up with TRBD1. CDR1 SGHVS and CDR2 FQNEAQ come from the germline V gene. The length of the CDR3 is 19 residues. Losses at the gene ends were 5 bases for V and 0 bases for J; bases not matched to a gene: 15.

The chain links TRBV13 to TRBJ2-1; 7 nucleotides agree with TRBD2. V lost 0 bases and J lost 3; bases outside the gene matches: 5. CDR3 length: 16 residues. Germline V CDR1 and CDR2: PRHDT, FYEKMQ (reference sequence). This chain's CDR3 is CASSLGLAGDYNEQFF. CDR3 bases: TGTGCCAGCAGCTTAGGGTTAGCGGGCGACTACAATGAGCAGTTCTTC.